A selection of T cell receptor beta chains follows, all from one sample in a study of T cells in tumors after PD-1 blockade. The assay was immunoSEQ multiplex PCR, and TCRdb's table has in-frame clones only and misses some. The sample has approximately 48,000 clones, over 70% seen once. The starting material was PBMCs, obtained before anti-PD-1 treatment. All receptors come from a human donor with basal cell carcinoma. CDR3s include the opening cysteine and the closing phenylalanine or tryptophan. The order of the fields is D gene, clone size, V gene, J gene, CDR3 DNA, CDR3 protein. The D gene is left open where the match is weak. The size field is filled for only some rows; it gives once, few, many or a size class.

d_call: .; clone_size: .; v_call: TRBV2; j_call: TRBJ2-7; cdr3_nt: TGTGCCAGCAGCCAGGACACGGCGTCCTACGAGCAGTACTTC; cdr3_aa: CASSQDTASYEQYF
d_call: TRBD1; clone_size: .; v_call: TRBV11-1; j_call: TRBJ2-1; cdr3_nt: TGTGCCAGCAGCTCCGGGACAGGGGGCTGGGATGAGCAGTTCTTC; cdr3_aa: CASSSGTGGWDEQFF
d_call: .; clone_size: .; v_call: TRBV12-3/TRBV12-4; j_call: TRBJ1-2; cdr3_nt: TGTGCCAGCAGTTTCAGGGAAGGTGGCTACACCTTC; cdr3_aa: CASSFREGGYTF
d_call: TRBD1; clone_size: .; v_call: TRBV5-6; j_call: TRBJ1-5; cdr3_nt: TGTGCCAGCAGCCATGGACAGGGGGTAAATCAGCCCCAGCATTTT; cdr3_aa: CASSHGQGVNQPQHF
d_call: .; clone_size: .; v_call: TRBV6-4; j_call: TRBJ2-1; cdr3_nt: TGTGCCAGCAGTGACTCGATCAATGAGCAGTTCTTC; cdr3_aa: CASSDSINEQFF
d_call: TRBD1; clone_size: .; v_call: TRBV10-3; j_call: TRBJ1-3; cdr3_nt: TGTGCCACCAGGGGGACCGGGGGGAAAGGAAACACCATATATTTT; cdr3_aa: CATRGTGGKGNTIYF
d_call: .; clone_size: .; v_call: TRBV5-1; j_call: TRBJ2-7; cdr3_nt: TGCGCCAGCAGCTTGAACAGCTACGAGCAGTACTTC; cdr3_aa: CASSLNSYEQYF
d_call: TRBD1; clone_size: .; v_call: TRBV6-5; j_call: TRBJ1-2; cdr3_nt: TGTGCCAGCACCCCCCGGACAGGTGATGGCTACACCTTC; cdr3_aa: CASTPRTGDGYTF
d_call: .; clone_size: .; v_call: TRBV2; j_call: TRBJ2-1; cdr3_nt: TGTGCCAGCAGTGAACTTGGTCCCCTCGATGAGCAGTTCTTC; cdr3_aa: CASSELGPLDEQFF
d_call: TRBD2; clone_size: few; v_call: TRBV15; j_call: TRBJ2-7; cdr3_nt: TGTGCCACCAGCAGTGGGACTAGCGGGCTCCGAGGCGAGCAGTACTTC; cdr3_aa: CATSSGTSGLRGEQYF
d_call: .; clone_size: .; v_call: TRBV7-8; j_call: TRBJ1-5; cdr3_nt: TGTGCCAGCAGCGCACCCACGGCAGAACATAGCAATCAGCCCCAGCATTTT; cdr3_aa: CASSAPTAEHSNQPQHF
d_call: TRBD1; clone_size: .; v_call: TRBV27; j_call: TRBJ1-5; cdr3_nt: TGTGCCAGCAGACCCCAGGGGGCCTTCAATCAGCCCCAGCATTTT; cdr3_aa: CASRPQGAFNQPQHF
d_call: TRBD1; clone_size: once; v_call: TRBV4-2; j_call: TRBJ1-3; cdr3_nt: TGTGCCAGCAGCCTACGCCCCACAGGGGGGCCTGGAAACACCATATATTTT; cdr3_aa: CASSLRPTGGPGNTIYF
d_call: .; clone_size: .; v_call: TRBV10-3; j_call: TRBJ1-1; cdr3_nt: TGTGCCATCAGGAAGACAGGCCCGAACACTGAAGCTTTCTTT; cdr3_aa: CAIRKTGPNTEAFF
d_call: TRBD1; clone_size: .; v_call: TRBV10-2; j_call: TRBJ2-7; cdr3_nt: TGCGCCAGTGCGAGTGGACAGGGGGTTGAGGAGCAGTACTTC; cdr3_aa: CASASGQGVEEQYF
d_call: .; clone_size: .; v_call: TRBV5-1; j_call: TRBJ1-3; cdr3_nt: TGCGCCAGCAGCTTGTTCAGTGGGGACTCTGGAAACACCATATATTTT; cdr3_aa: CASSLFSGDSGNTIYF
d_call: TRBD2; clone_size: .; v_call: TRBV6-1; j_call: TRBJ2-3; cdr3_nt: TGTGCCAGCAGTGAAGCCCCGGGACTAGCGGGGGTATTGGATACGCAGTATTTT; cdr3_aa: CASSEAPGLAGVLDTQYF